Listed below are T cell receptor beta chains from one sample, sequenced in a study of response to subunit inactivated influenza vaccine. One entry per CDR3 protein, called by TCRdb with MiXCR from the RT-PCR reads. The sample records about 540,000 distinct CDR3 sequences, 20% to 25% being singletons. This sample also belongs to another study, concerning T cells expressing NK-cell markers.

The sequences come from CD4+ T cells sorted from PBMCs, collected 12 days after vaccination. These receptors were collected from a middle-aged man who received an inactivated influenza vaccine. Each CDR3 is given with its conserved first and last residue. Each record gives: V gene, clone size, D gene, J gene, CDR3 protein, CDR3 DNA. A D gene is named only where the DNA matches it firmly. Clone size appears in some rows only: once, few, many, or a class for an expanded clone.

V: TRBV20-1
size: .
D: .
J: TRBJ2-7
CDR3: CSAEDSYEQYF
DNA: TGCAGTGCTGAGGACAGCTACGAGCAGTACTTC

V: TRBV4-1
size: few
D: .
J: TRBJ2-7
CDR3: CASSLQNTWGLFNEQYF
DNA: TGCGCCAGCAGCCTGCAAAATACGTGGGGACTTTTCAACGAGCAGTACTTC

V: TRBV7-6
size: many
D: TRBD2
J: TRBJ2-1
CDR3: CASSLVAGGYNEQFF
DNA: TGTGCCAGCAGCTTAGTAGCGGGGGGGTACAATGAGCAGTTCTTC

V: TRBV6-2/TRBV6-3
size: .
D: .
J: TRBJ2-2
CDR3: CASHHPGPNTGELFF
DNA: TGTGCCAGCCATCATCCGGGACCGAACACCGGGGAGCTGTTTTTT

V: TRBV11-2
size: few
D: .
J: TRBJ2-5
CDR3: CASSLGMGGRETQYF
DNA: TGTGCCAGCAGCTTAGGAATGGGAGGACGAGAGACCCAGTACTTC

V: TRBV7-9
size: few
D: .
J: TRBJ1-1
CDR3: CASRRTTGEAFF
DNA: TGTGCCAGTCGGCGGACGACAGGTGAAGCTTTCTTT

V: TRBV5-1
size: many
D: .
J: TRBJ2-5
CDR3: CASSTGHGETQYF
DNA: TGCGCCAGCAGCACGGGACACGGCGAGACCCAGTACTTC

V: TRBV7-2
size: many
D: TRBD1
J: TRBJ1-2
CDR3: CASSRRDSENYGYTF
DNA: TGTGCCAGCAGCCGCCGGGACAGTGAAAACTATGGCTACACCTTC

V: TRBV5-1
size: few
D: .
J: TRBJ2-1
CDR3: CASSPGARNEQFF
DNA: TGCGCCAGCAGCCCCGGAGCGCGAAATGAGCAGTTCTTC

V: TRBV28
size: .
D: .
J: TRBJ2-1
CDR3: CASSYRRGSYNEQFF
DNA: TGTGCCAGCAGCTACCGCAGGGGATCCTACAATGAGCAGTTCTTC

V: TRBV5-4
size: .
D: TRBD2
J: TRBJ2-4
CDR3: CASSLRLAGVQNIQYF
DNA: TGTGCCAGCAGCTTGCGACTAGCGGGAGTTCAAAACATTCAGTACTTC

V: TRBV9
size: .
D: .
J: TRBJ2-1
CDR3: CASSVGWDSYNEQFF
DNA: TGTGCCAGCAGCGTAGGTTGGGATTCCTACAATGAGCAGTTCTTC

V: TRBV7-7
size: .
D: .
J: TRBJ1-2
CDR3: CASSLELTGKASNYGYTF
DNA: TGTGCTAGCAGCTTAGAGCTCACAGGGAAGGCGTCTAACTATGGCTACACCTTC

V: TRBV7-9
size: .
D: .
J: TRBJ2-7
CDR3: CASSFGPLPAEQYF
DNA: TGTGCCAGCAGCTTCGGCCCCCTACCCGCCGAGCAGTACTTC

V: TRBV7-2
size: few
D: .
J: TRBJ2-2
CDR3: CASSLQGFTGELFF
DNA: TGTGCCAGCAGCTTACAGGGTTTCACCGGGGAGCTGTTTTTT

V: TRBV4-3
size: .
D: .
J: TRBJ2-2
CDR3: CASRRLAIATGELFF
DNA: TGCGCCAGCAGGCGGCTGGCTATAGCAACCGGGGAGCTGTTTTTT